These T cell receptor beta chains were read from a single sample in a study of cytomegalovirus exposure and HLA in healthy donors. Repertoires were generated with immunoSEQ multiplex PCR, while TCRdb's copy carries only in-frame clones and drops some. The sample has around 150,000 clones; around 84% are singletons. The material sequenced was PBMCs. Source of these receptors: a man aged 18-30 years in good health and CMV-seropositive. Both conserved end residues are part of each CDR3. The D gene is left open where the match is weak. The size entry is marked missing in some rows and otherwise reads once, few, many or a size class.

j_call clone_size d_call v_call cdr3_nt cdr3_aa
TRBJ2-1 . . TRBV2 TGTGCCAGCAGTGTGGCAGGTAATGAGCAGTTCTTC CASSVAGNEQFF
TRBJ2-1 . . TRBV7-9 TGTTCCAGCAGCTTAGGGCAGGCTATGAGCTCCTACAATGAGCAGTTCTTC CSSSLGQAMSSYNEQFF
TRBJ2-7 . . TRBV6-5 TGTGCCAGCAGTTACGGTGGTTTCGGCGGAACCTACGAGCAGTACTTC CASSYGGFGGTYEQYF
TRBJ1-4 . TRBD1 TRBV7-9 TGTGCCAGCAGCCCTCGACAGGGAGGTGATGAAAAACTGTTTTTT CASSPRQGGDEKLFF
TRBJ1-1 . TRBD1 TRBV5-6 TGTGCCAGCAGCTTGTACAGGGGCTCCTACATGAACACTGAAGCTTTCTTT CASSLYRGSYMNTEAFF
TRBJ2-3 . TRBD2 TRBV7-2 TGTGCCAGCAGCTCCGGGTTAGCGGGGGTTCGTACGCAGTATTTT CASSSGLAGVRTQYF
TRBJ2-1 . TRBD2 TRBV29-1 TGCAGCGTAAATCGGGGGGGGGTGGTCGATGAGCAGTTCTTC CSVNRGGVVDEQFF
TRBJ1-5 few . TRBV4-3 TGCGCCAGCAGCCAAGAGCCCCCCGACAGCGTTTCTGGGAGCAATCAGCCCCAGCATTTT CASSQEPPDSVSGSNQPQHF
TRBJ2-2 . TRBD2 TRBV19 TGTGCCAGTAGTGCGGGGGTCGGGGTAGGCACCGGGGAGCTGTTTTTT CASSAGVGVGTGELFF
TRBJ2-1 . TRBD2 TRBV2 TGTGCCAGCAGACCGGGGGGGCGGGATGAGCAGTTCTTC CASRPGGRDEQFF
TRBJ2-1 . TRBD1 TRBV11-1 TGTGCCAGCAGCCGCACAGGGGACAATGAGCAGTTCTTC CASSRTGDNEQFF
TRBJ2-5 . . TRBV7-3 TGTGCCAGCAGCCTGGGGGGAGGGGGGGCTGAGACCCAGTACTTC CASSLGGGGAETQYF
TRBJ1-4 once TRBD1 TRBV7-9 TGTGCCAGTAGGAGGGACAGTGAAAAACTGTTTTTT CASRRDSEKLFF
TRBJ1-1 once . TRBV25-1 TGTGCCAGCAGGACGGGGGTAGGGGCTTTCTTT CASRTGVGAFF
TRBJ2-7 . . TRBV5-1 TGCGCCGGCAGATTGTCAACAGACAGCTCCTACGAGCAGTACTTC CAGRLSTDSSYEQYF
TRBJ1-1 once . TRBV11-2 TGTGCCAGCAGCCACGACAGTGAAGCTTTCTTT CASSHDSEAFF